This T cell receptor (beta chain) stems from a study of blood T cell repertoires in COVID-19 (dated by TCRdb to 2018 to 2021). Broadly, across the study: Samples from collaborators originated in the United States, Italy and Spain and spanned both the acute and convalescent phases of COVID-19. The prospective study material was composed of cDNA or gDNA derived from T cells, B-cell-depleted T cells, or PBMCs. The samples were drawn from the first 160 participants of the ongoing ImmuneRACE study and from over a thousand subjects provided by 6 global collaborators. The dataset comprised deeply sampled blood TCRbeta repertoires from subjects exposed to, actively infected with, or recovered from COVID-19. The sample metadata nearly always contained a de-identified subject ID, COVID-19 status, age in years and sex. Where available, HLA class I and class II types were taken from metadata supplied by the sample provider and were not determined by assay-based typing. The repertoires were released in a freely available public database intended as a resource for research on the immune response to SARS-CoV-2. General study outcomes and caveats: The amount of clinical and demographic metadata varied by source and participant and was provided uncurated.

TCRbeta CDR3 regions were amplified from genomic DNA by means of the immunoSEQ Assay, a bias-controlled multiplex PCR. On the authors' methods: Within the assay, amplification of reference gene primers was used to estimate how many nucleated cells each sample contained. To quantify the absolute abundance of each unique TCRbeta CDR3 rearrangement, sequence reads were collapsed and filtered. For each sample, productive Simpson clonality was calculated by taking the square root of Simpson's diversity index across productive rearrangements. TCRdb limited this immuneACCESS table to in-frame rearrangements with V and J called. A share of clones is missing; checked studies link under half to unresolved V genes, and the rest is unexplained. V, J and clone size are taken as reported in that table, and D and trimming were inferred from the DNA itself. A total of 250,000 to 300,000 clones appear in this sample, 85% of them only once. Roughly 4.6% of the sample is in the top ten clones.

To note about this clone: Its cognate antigen has yet to be identified. Per-base qualities were not stored, and no clone one base away is much larger.

Collaborating institutions collected whole blood in K2EDTA tubes following their own protocols. For TCRbeta analysis, collaborator samples were shipped as frozen whole blood, as isolated PBMCs, or as DNA extracted from either sample type. From the cysteine up to the phenylalanine, the CDR3 has a length of 17 residues. The retained sequence is limited to the CDR3, 51 bases, with the frame set at the first base. V loses 3 bases at its end and J loses 7 bases; junction bases beyond the gene matches: 16. CDR1 and CDR2 are drawn from the germline V gene: SGDLS, YYNGEE. The receptor comes from a man aged 50 to 59 with active or convalescent COVID-19. Here the chain combines TRBV9 and TRBJ2-1; 7 bases in between match TRBD1. Sequences were obtained from peripheral blood. At the DNA level, the sequence is TGTGCCAGCAGCGCCGCCCCCTTGACAGGGTGGGGGAATGAGCAGTTCTTC. Its protein product is CASSAAPLTGWGNEQFF.